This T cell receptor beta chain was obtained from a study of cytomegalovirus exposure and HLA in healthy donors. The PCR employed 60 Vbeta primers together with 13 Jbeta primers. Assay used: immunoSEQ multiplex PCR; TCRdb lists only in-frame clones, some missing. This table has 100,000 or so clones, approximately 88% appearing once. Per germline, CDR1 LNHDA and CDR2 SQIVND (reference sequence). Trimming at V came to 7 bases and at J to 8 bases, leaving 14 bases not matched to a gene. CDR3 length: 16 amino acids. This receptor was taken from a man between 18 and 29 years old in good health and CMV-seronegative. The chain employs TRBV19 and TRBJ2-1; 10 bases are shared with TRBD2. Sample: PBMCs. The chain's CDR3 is CASTRMRASGSYEQFF. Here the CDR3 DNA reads TGTGCCAGTACCCGCATGAGGGCTAGCGGGAGCTATGAGCAGTTCTTC.